This T cell receptor beta chain was profiled in a study of T cell responses to AZD1222 COVID-19 vaccine. Findings and caveats of the study: Increases in Spike-specific TCR breadth and depth were seen after two AZD1222 doses. The study reported that nearly half of spike-specific TCRs target unmutated variant regions.

Second doses were pooled across both intervals (about 4 or about 12 weeks). Profiled with immunoSEQ multiplex PCR; TCRdb holds only in-frame clones, not every one. This table has under 200,000 clones, roughly 88% appearing once. As concerns this clone: Its antigen is undetermined.

The length of the CDR3 is 14 residues. Germline CDR1 reads GTSNPN; CDR2 reads SVGIG (reference sequence). Trimming removed 0 bases at V and 4 bases at J, with 12 bases between. The chain uses TRBV30 and TRBJ1-2; D gene unclear. This TCR was sampled from an adult who received the AZD1222 COVID-19 vaccine. The source was peripheral blood, collected 28 days after the second AZD1222 dose. The CDR3 region has the DNA TGTGCCTGGAGTGTACGGGTGGAGACCTATGGCTACACCTTC. It translates to CAWSVRVETYGYTF.